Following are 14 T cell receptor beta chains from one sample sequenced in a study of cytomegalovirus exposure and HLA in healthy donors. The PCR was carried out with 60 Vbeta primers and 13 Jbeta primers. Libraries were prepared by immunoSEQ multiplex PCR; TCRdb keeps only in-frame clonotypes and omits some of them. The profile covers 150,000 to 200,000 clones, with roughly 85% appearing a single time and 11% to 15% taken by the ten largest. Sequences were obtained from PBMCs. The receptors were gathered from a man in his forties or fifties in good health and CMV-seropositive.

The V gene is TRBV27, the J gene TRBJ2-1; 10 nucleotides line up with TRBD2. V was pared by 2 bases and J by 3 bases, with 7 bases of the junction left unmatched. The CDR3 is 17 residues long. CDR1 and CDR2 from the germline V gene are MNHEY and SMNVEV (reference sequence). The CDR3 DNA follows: TGTGCCAGCAGTTTAAAGCGGGGGGGCCGTTTCTACAATGAGCAGTTCTTC. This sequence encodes CASSLKRGGRFYNEQFF.

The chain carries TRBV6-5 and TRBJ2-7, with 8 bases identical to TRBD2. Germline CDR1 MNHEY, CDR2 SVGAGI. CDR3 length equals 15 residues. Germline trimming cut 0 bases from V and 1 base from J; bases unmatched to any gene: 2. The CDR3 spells CASSYSAGGSYEQYF. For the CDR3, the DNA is TGTGCCAGCAGTTACTCGGCGGGGGGTTCCTACGAGCAGTACTTC.

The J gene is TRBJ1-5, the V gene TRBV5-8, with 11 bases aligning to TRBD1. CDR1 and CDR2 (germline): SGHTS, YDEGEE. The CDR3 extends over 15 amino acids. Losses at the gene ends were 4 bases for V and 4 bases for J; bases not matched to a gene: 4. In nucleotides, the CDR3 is TGTGCCAGCAGCATGGGACAGGGGGTGAATCAGCCCCAGCATTTT. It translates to CASSMGQGVNQPQHF. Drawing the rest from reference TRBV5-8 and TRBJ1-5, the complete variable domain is EAGVTQSPTHLIKTRGQQATLRCSPISGHTSVYWYQQALGLGLQFLLWYDEGEERNRGNFPPRFSGRQFPNYSSELNVNALELEDSALYLCASSMGQGVNQPQHFGDGTRLSIL.

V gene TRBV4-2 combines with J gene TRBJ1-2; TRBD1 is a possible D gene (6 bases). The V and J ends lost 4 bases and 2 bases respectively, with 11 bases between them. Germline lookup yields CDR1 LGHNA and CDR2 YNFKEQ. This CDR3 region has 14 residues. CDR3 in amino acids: CASSPATGNYGYTF. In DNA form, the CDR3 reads TGTGCCAGCAGCCCAGCAACAGGGAACTATGGCTACACCTTC.

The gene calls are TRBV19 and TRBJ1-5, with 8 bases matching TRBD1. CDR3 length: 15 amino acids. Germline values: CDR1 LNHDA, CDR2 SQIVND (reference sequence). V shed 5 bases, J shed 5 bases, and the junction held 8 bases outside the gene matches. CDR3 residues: CASSAWTGMDQPQHF. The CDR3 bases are TGTGCCAGTAGTGCCTGGACAGGGATGGATCAGCCCCAGCATTTT. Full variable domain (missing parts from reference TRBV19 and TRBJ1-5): DGGITQSPKYLFRKEGQNVTLSCEQNLNHDAMYWYRQDPGQGLRLIYYSQIVNDFQKGDIAEGYSVSREKKESFPLTVTSAQKNPTAFYLCASSAWTGMDQPQHFGDGTRLSIL.

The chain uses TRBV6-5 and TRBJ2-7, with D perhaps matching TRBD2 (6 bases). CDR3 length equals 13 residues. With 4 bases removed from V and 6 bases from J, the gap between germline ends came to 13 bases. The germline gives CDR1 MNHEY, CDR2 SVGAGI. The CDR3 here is CASSSGTSTEQYV. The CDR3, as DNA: TGTGCCAGCAGTTCCGGGACTTCTACCGAGCAGTACGTC.

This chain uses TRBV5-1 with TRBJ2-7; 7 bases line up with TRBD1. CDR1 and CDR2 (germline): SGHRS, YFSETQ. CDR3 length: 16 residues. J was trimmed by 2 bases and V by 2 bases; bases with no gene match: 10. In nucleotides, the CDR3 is TGCGCCAGCAGCTTCGGCATATCAGGGGGTCCCTACGAGCAGTACGTC. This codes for CASSFGISGGPYEQYV.

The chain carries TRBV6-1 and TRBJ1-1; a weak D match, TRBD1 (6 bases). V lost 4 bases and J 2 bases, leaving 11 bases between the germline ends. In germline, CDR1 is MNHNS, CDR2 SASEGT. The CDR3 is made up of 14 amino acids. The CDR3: CASSGGQLNTEAFF. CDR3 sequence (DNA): TGTGCCAGCAGTGGTGGACAGCTAAACACTGAAGCTTTCTTT.

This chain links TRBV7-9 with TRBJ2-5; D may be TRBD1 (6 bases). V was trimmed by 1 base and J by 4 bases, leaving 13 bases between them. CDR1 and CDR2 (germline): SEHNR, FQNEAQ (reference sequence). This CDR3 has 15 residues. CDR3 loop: CASSLVGAFGETQYF. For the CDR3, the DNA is TGTGCCAGCAGCTTAGTGGGGGCGTTCGGAGAGACCCAGTACTTC.

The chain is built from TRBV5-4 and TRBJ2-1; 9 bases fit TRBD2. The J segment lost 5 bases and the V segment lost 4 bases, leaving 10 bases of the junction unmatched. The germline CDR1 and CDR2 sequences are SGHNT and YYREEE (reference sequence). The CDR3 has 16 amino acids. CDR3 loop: CASSTPSGGTDNEQFF. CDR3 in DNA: TGTGCCAGCAGCACCCCGAGCGGGGGGACTGACAATGAGCAGTTCTTC.

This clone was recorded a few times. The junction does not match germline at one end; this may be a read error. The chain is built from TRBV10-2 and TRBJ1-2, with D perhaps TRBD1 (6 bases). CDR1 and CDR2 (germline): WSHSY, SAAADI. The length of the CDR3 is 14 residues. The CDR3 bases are TGCGCCAGCCGTGAGACAGGAGAAAACTATGGCTACACCTTC. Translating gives CASRETGENYGYTF.

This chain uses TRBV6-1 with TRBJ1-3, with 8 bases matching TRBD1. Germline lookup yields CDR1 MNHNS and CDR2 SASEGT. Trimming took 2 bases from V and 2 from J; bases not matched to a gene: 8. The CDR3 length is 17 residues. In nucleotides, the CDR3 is TGTGCCAGCAGTGAATCCCGGACAGGGACTACTGGAAACACCATATATTTT. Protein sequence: CASSESRTGTTGNTIYF.

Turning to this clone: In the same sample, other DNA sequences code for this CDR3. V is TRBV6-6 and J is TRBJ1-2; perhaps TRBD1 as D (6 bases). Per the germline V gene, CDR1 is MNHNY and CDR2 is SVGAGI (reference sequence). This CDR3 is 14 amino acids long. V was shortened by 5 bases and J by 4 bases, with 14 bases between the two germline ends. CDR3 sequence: CASSPPGTRYGYTF. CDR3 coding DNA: TGTGCCAGCAGTCCCCCCGGGACACGCTATGGCTACACCTTC.

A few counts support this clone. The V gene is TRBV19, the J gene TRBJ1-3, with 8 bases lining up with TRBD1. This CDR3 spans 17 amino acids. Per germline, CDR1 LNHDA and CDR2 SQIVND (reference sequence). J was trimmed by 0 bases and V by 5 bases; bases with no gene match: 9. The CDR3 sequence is CASSRRGQATSGNTIYF. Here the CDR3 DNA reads TGTGCCAGTAGTCGCCGGGGACAGGCCACCTCTGGAAACACCATATATTTT. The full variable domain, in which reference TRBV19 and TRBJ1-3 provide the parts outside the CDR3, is DGGITQSPKYLFRKEGQNVTLSCEQNLNHDAMYWYRQDPGQGLRLIYYSQIVNDFQKGDIAEGYSVSREKKESFPLTVTSAQKNPTAFYLCASSRRGQATSGNTIYFGEGSWLTVV.